These 11 T cell receptor beta chains were sequenced from one sample in a study of T cell responses to AZD1222 COVID-19 vaccine. Produced via immunoSEQ multiplex PCR; TCRdb's table is partial and in-frame only. Here the sample spans tens of thousands of clones, 70% to 90% being singletons. The source material was peripheral blood, sampled 28 days after the second AZD1222 dose. These receptors were collected from an adult who received the AZD1222 COVID-19 vaccine.

The V gene is TRBV18, the J gene TRBJ1-5, with no clear D. The CDR3 runs 13 residues. V was trimmed by 3 bases and J by 5 bases, leaving 8 bases between them. The germline V gene has CDR1 KGHSH and CDR2 LQKENI. This CDR3 is CASSPSVDQPQHF. The CDR3 bases are TGTGCCAGCTCACCGTCCGTAGATCAGCCCCAGCATTTT.

This rearrangement joins TRBV12-3 or TRBV12-4 to TRBJ2-7, with D possibly being TRBD1 (7 bases). V shed 3 bases and J shed 7 bases, with 13 bases lying between them. CDR3 length equals 13 residues. The CDR3 spells CASSFGGGLEQYV. The CDR3 DNA reads TGTGCCAGCAGTTTCGGAGGGGGCTTAGAGCAGTACGTC.

V gene TRBV7-9 combines with J gene TRBJ1-2, with 7 bases matching TRBD1. The germline gives CDR1 SEHNR, CDR2 FQNEAQ (reference sequence). Trimming at V came to 5 bases and at J to 3 bases, leaving 12 bases not matched to a gene. This CDR3 region has 16 residues. CDR3 sequence: CASSRGGTAGDYGYTF. CDR3 nucleotide sequence: TGTGCCAGCAGCCGGGGTGGGACAGCCGGCGACTATGGCTACACCTTC.

V and J are TRBV21-1 and TRBJ1-2. TRBV21-1 is an annotated pseudogene. This CDR3 contains 16 residues. CDR3 loop: CASSKGWKGANYGYTF. CDR3 bases: TGTGCCAGCAGCAAAGGATGGAAGGGTGCCAACTATGGCTACACCTTC.

The CDR3 nucleotides read TGTGCCAGCAGCCTCCGGGACAGGGCAGACATTCAGTACTTC. Protein: CASSLRDRADIQYF. The rearrangement joins TRBV3-1 (or the pseudogene TRBV3-2) to TRBJ2-4; 9 bases are shared with TRBD1. The CDR3 totals 14 residues. V shed 4 bases and J 8 bases; nucleotides not matched to a gene: 6. Per the germline V gene, CDR1 is LGHDT and CDR2 is YNNKEL (reference sequence).

V gene TRBV11-3 combines with J gene TRBJ2-5, with TRBD1 as a possible D gene (6 bases). Trimming stripped 1 base from V and 6 bases from J, with 15 bases between. Germline V gene sequence: CDR1 SGHNT, CDR2 YENEEA. This CDR3 contains 15 residues. The CDR3 reads CASSLVRGYGKTQYF. The CDR3 nucleotides are TGTGCCAGCAGCTTAGTGAGGGGGTACGGGAAGACCCAGTACTTC.

The chain carries TRBV5-6 and TRBJ1-1; 10 bases agree with TRBD1. The junction had 3 bases not matched to a gene; V was cut back by 3 bases and J by 4 bases. The CDR3 is made up of 14 amino acids. Germline CDR1 is SGHDT and CDR2 is YYEEEE. The CDR3 spells CASSWDRGTTEAFF. The CDR3 region has the DNA TGTGCCAGCAGCTGGGACAGGGGAACCACTGAAGCTTTCTTT.

CDR3 sequence (DNA): TGTGCCAGCAGTTTAGCAGGGGTTGGCCACACTGAAGCTTTCTTT. This gives the protein CASSLAGVGHTEAFF. This chain uses TRBV28 with TRBJ1-1, with D possibly being TRBD1 (6 bases). In germline, CDR1 is MDHEN, CDR2 SYDVKM. Trimming shortened V by 2 bases and J by 3 bases, and 13 bases separated the two germline ends. The CDR3 loop spans 15 amino acids.

This chain links TRBV7-9 with TRBJ1-2; D unclear. CDR3 size: 13 residues. Trimming stripped 5 bases from V and 5 bases from J, with 12 bases between. Germline CDR1 is SEHNR and CDR2 is FQNEAQ (reference sequence). The CDR3 DNA reads as TGTGCCAGCAGCCCAAACGGCTATTATGGCTACACCTTC. Protein sequence: CASSPNGYYGYTF.

Written as DNA, the CDR3 is TGTGCCAGCTCAATCGAGTGGACGGATACGCAGTATTTT. It is translated as CASSIEWTDTQYF. The rearrangement joins TRBV6-5 to TRBJ2-3; D unresolved. Germline V gives CDR1 MNHEY, CDR2 SVGAGI. V lost 8 bases and J 6 bases, leaving 15 bases between the germline ends. The CDR3 covers 13 residues.

The chain is built from TRBV11-3 and TRBJ2-3; either TRBD1 or TRBD2 may supply D (5 bases each). The CDR3 totals 14 residues. V was cut by 5 bases and J by 2 bases, with 11 bases left in between. CDR1 is SGHNT, CDR2 YENEEA, per germline. The CDR3 region is CASSPLGVTDTQYF. As DNA, the CDR3 is TGTGCCAGCAGCCCGTTGGGGGTCACAGATACGCAGTATTTT.